This T cell receptor beta chain comes out of a study of blood T cell repertoires in COVID-19. Study as a whole: From the United States, Italy and Spain came samples of acute and convalescent COVID-19. From T cells, B-cell-depleted T cells, or PBMCs came the material, which was cDNA or gDNA.

In the authors' workflow: From reference gene primer amplification, estimates of nucleated cell counts were derived. Profiled with immunoSEQ multiplex PCR; TCRdb holds only in-frame clones, not every one. The V and J calls and clone size are taken from that table; D and trimming were inferred from the DNA. The sample has 95,000 to 150,000 clones; around 86% are singletons. Per the germline V gene, CDR1 is LNHDA and CDR2 is SQIVND (reference sequence). The CDR3 has 15 residues. V trimming: 4 bases; J trimming: 7 bases; junction bases outside the gene matches: 9. The chain uses TRBV19 and TRBJ1-4, with 7 bases lining up with TRBD1. The clonotype was recovered from a woman aged 70-85 years with acute or convalescent COVID-19. Sample: peripheral blood. The DNA of the CDR3 is TGTGCCAGTAGTACCCTGGAGGGGGCGCGTGAAAAACTGTTTTTT. This codes for CASSTLEGAREKLFF.